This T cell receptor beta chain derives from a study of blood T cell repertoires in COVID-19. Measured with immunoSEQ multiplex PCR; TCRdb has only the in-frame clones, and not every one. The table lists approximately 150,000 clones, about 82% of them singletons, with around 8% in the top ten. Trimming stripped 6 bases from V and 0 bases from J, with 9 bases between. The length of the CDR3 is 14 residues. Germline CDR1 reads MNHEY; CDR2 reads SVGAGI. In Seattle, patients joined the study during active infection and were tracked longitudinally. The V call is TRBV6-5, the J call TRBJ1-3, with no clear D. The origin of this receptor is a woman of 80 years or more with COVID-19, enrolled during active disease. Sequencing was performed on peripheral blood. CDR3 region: CASRLRYSGNTIYF. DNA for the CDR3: TGTGCCAGCAGGCTCCGCTACTCTGGAAACACCATATATTTT.